This entry is about one TCR beta chain. The data are from a study of T cells in localized non-small cell lung cancer. Clones were sequenced by immunoSEQ multiplex PCR, and TCRdb holds only the in-frame ones, with some missing. This table has more than 20,000 clones, more than 75% appearing once. Trimming removed 2 bases at V and 4 bases at J, with 5 bases between. Per germline, CDR1 SEHNR and CDR2 FQNEAQ (reference sequence). The CDR3 totals 12 residues. The specimen was PBMCs, collected before any cancer treatment. The origin of this receptor is a woman aged 35-70 years with stage II squamous cell lung carcinoma. V is TRBV7-9 and J is TRBJ1-1, with D unclear. CDR3 sequence (DNA): TGTGCCAGCAGCTTACCAATCACTGAAGCTTTCTTT. This sequence encodes CASSLPITEAFF.